Below, 19 T cell receptor beta chains from the same sample are listed, as sequenced in a study of cytomegalovirus exposure and HLA in healthy donors. The PCR had 60 Vbeta and 13 Jbeta primers. Sequenced by immunoSEQ multiplex PCR; TCRdb stores in-frame clones only, minus some. The profile shows 150,000 to 180,000 clones, approximately 74% of them singletons. The material sequenced was PBMCs. The receptor set was obtained from a man younger than 35 in good health and CMV-seronegative.

This clone has more than one count but fewer than ten. Other DNA variants within this sample encode the same CDR3. J is TRBJ1-6 and V is TRBV19; D unclear. The CDR3 totals 14 residues. Trimming removed 5 bases at V and 7 bases at J, with 12 bases between. Germline-derived CDR1 and CDR2 are LNHDA and SQIVND (reference sequence). CDR3 bases: TGTGCCAGTAGTTTAAACTGGGCCAATTCACCCCTCCACTTT. Its translation is CASSLNWANSPLHF.

V gene TRBV5-4 combines with J gene TRBJ2-7; 7 positions agree with TRBD1. The CDR3 covers 14 residues. Germline CDR1 and CDR2: SGHNT and YYREEE (reference sequence). Losses at the gene ends were 4 bases for V and 3 bases for J; bases not matched to a gene: 7. In DNA form, the CDR3 reads TGTGCCAGCAGCCTCCGGGACAGCGACTACGAGCAGTACGTC. Translation: CASSLRDSDYEQYV.

The rearrangement uses TRBV2 and TRBJ2-2, with TRBD1 as a possible D gene (6 bases). V lost 4 bases and J 5 bases, leaving 20 bases between the germline ends. The CDR3 extends over 17 amino acids. CDR1 is SNHLY, CDR2 FYNNEI, per germline. The CDR3 nucleotides are TGTGCCAGCAGTGGGTCGAGAGGGGGTTACACAACCGGGGAGCTGTTTTTT. It translates to CASSGSRGGYTTGELFF.

The chain links TRBV25-1 to TRBJ1-1, with TRBD1 matching 7 bases. The germline V gene encodes CDR1 MGHDK and CDR2 SYGVNS. The CDR3 is 16 residues long. V trimming: 1 base; J trimming: 2 bases; junction bases outside the gene matches: 7. CDR3 nucleotides: TGTGCCAGCAGTGAATTAGGCAAGGGGGCAAACACTGAAGCTTTCTTT. Amino acids: CASSELGKGANTEAFF.

This rearrangement joins TRBV5-6 to TRBJ2-5, with 13 bases aligning to TRBD2. Germline CDR1 is SGHDT and CDR2 is YYEEEE. This CDR3 has 17 residues. V was clipped by 1 base and J by 3 bases; unmatched bases: 6. CDR3 bases: TGTGCCAGCAGCTTGCCCGGGACTAGCGGGGTTGAAGAGACCCAGTACTTC. It specifies CASSLPGTSGVEETQYF. Complete variable domain (other parts from reference TRBV5-6 and TRBJ2-5): DAGVTQSPTHLIKTRGQQVTLRCSPKSGHDTVSWYQQALGQGPQFIFQYYEEEERQRGNFPDRFSGHQFPNYSSELNVNALLLGDSALYLCASSLPGTSGVEETQYFGPGTRLLVL.

V gene TRBV5-4 combines with J gene TRBJ1-1; D possibly corresponds to TRBD1 (6 bases). This CDR3 spans 14 amino acids. Trimming stripped 4 bases from V and 1 base from J, with 11 bases between. Germline V CDR1 and CDR2: SGHNT, YYREEE (reference sequence). CDR3 nucleotides: TGTGCCAGCAGCCCCGTGGGGGCGAACACTGAAGCTTTCTTT. Translated, it gives CASSPVGANTEAFF.

The V call is TRBV10-1, the J call TRBJ2-1; D gene unclear. The CDR3 runs 15 residues. V was clipped by 6 bases and J by 4 bases, with 16 bases between them. CDR1 and CDR2 from the germline V gene are WNHNN and SYGVQD (reference sequence). The CDR3, as DNA: TGCGCCAGCAGACTTCGACACGGATGGTACAATGAGCAGTTCTTC. Translating it yields CASRLRHGWYNEQFF.

The chain couples TRBV4-3 to TRBJ2-7; tentative D call: TRBD2 (6 bases). CDR3 size: 13 residues. V was clipped by 7 bases and J by 0 bases, with 10 bases between them. The germline CDR1 and CDR2 sequences are LGHNA and YSLEER. CDR3 DNA: TGCGCCAGCAAAGGAGGGGTCTCCTACGAGCAGTACTTC. Translation: CASKGGVSYEQYF.

A word on this clone: Relative to the germline gene, one junction end is altered; a read error may explain this. This CDR3 reads CSSSLARSGSGNTIYF. As DNA, the CDR3 is TGTTCCAGCAGCTTAGCGAGGTCGGGCTCTGGAAACACCATATATTTT. This chain uses TRBV7-9 with TRBJ1-3; D gene uncertain. Per germline, CDR1 SEHNR and CDR2 FQNEAQ (reference sequence). This CDR3 region has 16 residues.

V and J are TRBV7-9 and TRBJ2-5; D not resolved. Germline V gene data show CDR1 as SEHNR and CDR2 as FQNEAQ (reference sequence). V gave up 5 bases and J gave up 2 bases, with 9 bases separating them. The CDR3 loop spans 13 amino acids. CDR3 DNA: TGTGCCAGCAGCCTGGCCCAGCAAGAGACCCAGTACTTC. Residues: CASSLAQQETQYF.

The table lists this clone with a count of one. The chain carries TRBV5-1 and TRBJ2-2; possible D gene TRBD2, 5 bases. Trimming removed 6 bases from V and 4 bases from J, with 13 bases in between. Per the germline V gene, CDR1 is SGHRS and CDR2 is YFSETQ. This CDR3 comprises 14 residues. CDR3 region: CASIEGSSTGELFF. CDR3 bases: TGCGCCAGCATTGAGGGTTCGAGCACCGGGGAGCTGTTTTTT.

The chain recombines TRBV9 with TRBJ2-1, with 14 bases lining up with TRBD2. V lost 3 bases to trimming and J lost 2 bases; unmatched junction nucleotides: 4. CDR3 length equals 17 residues. The germline V gene encodes CDR1 SGDLS and CDR2 YYNGEE. The CDR3 protein is CASSEGTSGGPYNEQFF. CDR3 coding DNA: TGTGCCAGCAGCGAGGGGACTAGCGGGGGTCCCTACAATGAGCAGTTCTTC. Filled out from reference TRBV9 and TRBJ2-1, the complete variable domain reads DSGVTQTPKHLITATGQRVTLRCSPRSGDLSVYWYQQSLDQGLQFLIQYYNGEERAKGNILERFSAQQFPDLHSELNLSSLELGDSALYFCASSEGTSGGPYNEQFFGPGTRLTVL.

This clone was observed once. The chain couples TRBV11-2 to TRBJ1-2; D ambiguous. The CDR3 totals 13 residues. Germline-derived CDR1 and CDR2 are SGHAT and FQNNGV. V lost 5 bases and J 6 bases, leaving 13 bases between the germline ends. The DNA for the CDR3 is TGTGCCAGCAGCCTAGGAAGGGAGGATGGCTACACCTTC. Protein product: CASSLGREDGYTF.

This clone was detected only a few times. The J gene is TRBJ1-2, the V gene TRBV19, with 7 positions matching TRBD1. Germline loops: CDR1 LNHDA, CDR2 SQIVND (reference sequence). With 3 bases clipped from V and 2 bases from J, the junction kept 12 bases outside the gene matches. This CDR3 comprises 17 residues. The CDR3 protein is CASSMVDPGQKNYGYTF. The CDR3 nucleotides are TGTGCCAGTAGTATGGTGGACCCGGGACAGAAAAACTATGGCTACACCTTC.

In regard to this clone: Sequence at one end of the junction differs from germline and may be a read error. This chain connects TRBV5-8 to TRBJ2-6, with 12 bases aligning to TRBD1. Germline V gene lookup returns CDR1 SGHTS and CDR2 YDEGEE. The length of the CDR3 is 17 residues. The CDR3: CASSSGQGARGANGLTF. CDR3 DNA sequence: TGTGCCAGCAGTTCGGGACAGGGGGCACGAGGGGCCAACGGCCTGACTTTC. Full variable domain (rest looked up from reference TRBV5-8 and TRBJ2-6): EAGVTQSPTHLIKTRGQQATLRCSPISGHTSVYWYQQALGLGLQFLLWYDEGEERNRGNFPPRFSGRQFPNYSSELNVNALELEDSALYLCASSSGQGARGANGLTFGAGSRLTVL.

The chain uses TRBV5-1 and TRBJ1-6; maybe TRBD1 (6 bases). V was trimmed by 4 bases and J by 7 bases, leaving 15 bases between them. CDR3 length: 15 amino acids. Germline CDR1 reads SGHRS; CDR2 reads YFSETQ. This CDR3 is CASSAGGGPNSPLHF. Here the CDR3 DNA reads TGCGCCAGCAGCGCCGGGGGGGGCCCCAATTCACCCCTCCACTTT. Supplemented by reference TRBV5-1 and TRBJ1-6, the full variable domain reads KAGVTQTPRYLIKTRGQQVTLSCSPISGHRSVSWYQQTPGQGLQFLFEYFSETQRNKGNFPGRFSGRQFSNSRSEMNVSTLELGDSALYLCASSAGGGPNSPLHFGNGTRLTVT.

Only a few counts were recorded for this clone. The CDR3: CASSVEGQGDREQFF. The CDR3 coding sequence is TGTGCCAGCAGCGTAGAGGGACAGGGGGACCGTGAGCAGTTCTTC. The genes are TRBV9 and TRBJ2-1; 11 bases fit TRBD1. Trimming removed 0 bases from V and 9 bases from J; junction bases left unmatched: 5. Per germline, CDR1 SGDLS and CDR2 YYNGEE. The CDR3 is made up of 15 amino acids. The full variable domain, completed using reference TRBV9 and TRBJ2-1, is DSGVTQTPKHLITATGQRVTLRCSPRSGDLSVYWYQQSLDQGLQFLIQYYNGEERAKGNILERFSAQQFPDLHSELNLSSLELGDSALYFCASSVEGQGDREQFFGPGTRLTVL.

J is TRBJ1-5 and V is TRBV7-6, with 8 bases identical to TRBD1. CDR1 and CDR2 from the germline V gene are SGHVS and FNYEAQ. The V and J ends lost 5 bases and 7 bases, in that order; junction bases with no gene match: 4. This CDR3 contains 13 residues. The CDR3 loop is CASSRTGWQPQHF. CDR3 coding DNA: TGTGCCAGCAGCAGGACAGGGTGGCAGCCCCAGCATTTT.

The V and J genes are TRBV18 and TRBJ2-7; 9 nucleotides line up with TRBD1. Germline CDR1 and CDR2: KGHSH and LQKENI. CDR3 length equals 12 residues. The V gene end was trimmed by 4 bases and the J gene end by 5 bases; junction bases not matched to a gene: 0. In DNA, the CDR3 is TGTGCCAGCTCACGACAGGGGGACGAGCAGTACGTC. Translating gives CASSRQGDEQYV.